The 16 T cell receptor beta chains listed next were all sequenced from one sample in a study of T-cell memory formation after mild COVID-19. TCRdb fed the 5' RACE reads into MiXCR, producing one record per CDR3 protein. Here the sample spans almost 550,000 distinct CDR3 sequences, roughly 21% being singletons. The sequenced sample consisted of PBMCs or a T cell subset sorted from them (not recorded which). Source of these receptors: an adult woman who had mild COVID-19 (a few samples of this study predate the infection). Cell type and time point are not known.

This clonotype has only a few counts. The rearrangement links TRBV5-1 to TRBJ1-2; possibly TRBD1 for D (6 bases). Per germline, CDR1 SGHRS and CDR2 YFSETQ. The CDR3 loop spans 13 amino acids. V shed 1 base and J shed 4 bases, with 8 bases lying between them. The CDR3 sequence: CASSLTGPYGYTF. In DNA, the CDR3 is TGCGCCAGCAGCTTGACAGGGCCCTATGGCTACACCTTC.

This chain joins TRBV24-1 and TRBJ2-3; 8 bases line up with TRBD2. V gave up 1 base and J gave up 5 bases; unmatched junction bases: 13. CDR1 and CDR2 from the germline V gene are KGHDR and SFDVKD. The CDR3 extends over 18 amino acids. The CDR3 DNA sequence: TGTGCCACCAGTGATTTTCGGGTCGGGCGGGGGGACAAAGATACGCAGTATTTT. It translates to CATSDFRVGRGDKDTQYF.

The sample holds a few counts of this clonotype. CDR3 region: CASSGAMVAGELFF. The CDR3 coding sequence is TGTGCCAGCAGTGGGGCTATGGTAGCCGGGGAGCTGTTTTTT. The chain joins TRBV25-1 to TRBJ2-2; no clear D. Trimming took 4 bases from V and 6 from J, leaving 12 bases between them. This CDR3 spans 14 amino acids. Per germline, CDR1 MGHDK and CDR2 SYGVNS.

This chain links TRBV5-1 with TRBJ2-3; D tentatively fits TRBD1 or TRBD2 (6 bases each). Trimming removed 1 base at V and 5 bases at J, with 14 bases between. The CDR3 sequence is 15 residues long. The germline V gene has CDR1 SGHRS and CDR2 YFSETQ. CDR3 sequence: CASSLIPGAGDTQYF. As DNA, the CDR3 is TGCGCCAGCAGCTTGATTCCGGGGGCGGGAGATACGCAGTATTTT. The full variable domain, completed using reference TRBV5-1 and TRBJ2-3, is KAGVTQTPRYLIKTRGQQVTLSCSPISGHRSVSWYQQTPGQGLQFLFEYFSETQRNKGNFPGRFSGRQFSNSRSEMNVSTLELGDSALYLCASSLIPGAGDTQYFGPGTRLTVL.

This chain uses TRBV2 with TRBJ1-1; TRBD1 matches 10 bases. This CDR3 contains 13 residues. Germline V CDR1 and CDR2: SNHLY, FYNNEI. V lost 6 bases and J lost 6; bases outside the gene matches: 4. The CDR3 loop is CASRDRGGAEAFF. CDR3 DNA: TGTGCCAGCAGGGACAGGGGGGGTGCTGAAGCTTTCTTT.

The chain employs TRBV14 and TRBJ2-7, with D tentatively TRBD1 (6 bases). The CDR3 covers 13 residues. The V gene lost 3 bases and the J gene lost 4 bases, with 10 bases spanning the gap. Germline V gene data show CDR1 as SGHDN and CDR2 as FVKESK. CDR3 sequence (DNA): TGTGCCAGCAGCCAGGGGGCTTTTTACGAGCAGTACTTC. It is translated as CASSQGAFYEQYF.

There are a few counts of this clonotype. Here the CDR3 reads CASSLKGWDEQFF. In DNA, the CDR3 is TGTGCCAGCAGTTTAAAGGGGTGGGATGAGCAGTTCTTC. The chain combines TRBV12-3 or TRBV12-4 with TRBJ2-1, with TRBD1 as a possible D gene (5 bases). The CDR3 is made up of 13 amino acids. V was shortened by 2 bases and J by 8 bases, with 10 bases between the two germline ends.

This clonotype has only a few counts. The CDR3 here is CASSVGTWDTGELFF. The CDR3 DNA follows: TGTGCCAGCAGCGTCGGGACCTGGGACACCGGGGAGCTGTTTTTT. The J gene is TRBJ2-2, the V gene TRBV9; D tentatively fits TRBD1 or TRBD2 (5 bases each). In germline, CDR1 is SGDLS, CDR2 YYNGEE. V dropped 2 bases and J dropped 3 bases, with 11 bases sitting between them. The CDR3 extends over 15 amino acids.

This clonotype came up a few times. The chain recombines TRBV12-5 with TRBJ2-7; D is tentatively TRBD1 or TRBD2 (5 bases each). Between the trimmed V and J ends, which lost 4 bases and 3 bases, there was a span of 13 bases. Germline V lookup: CDR1 LGHNT, CDR2 FRNRAP. The CDR3 sequence is 14 residues long. The CDR3 DNA reads TGTGCTAGTGGTTCGTCGGGACGCCGCTACGAGCAGTACTTC. This gives the protein CASGSSGRRYEQYF.

This chain uses TRBV20-1 with TRBJ2-2; 7 bases align to TRBD2. The germline gives CDR1 DFQATT, CDR2 SNEGSKA (reference sequence). The CDR3 has 15 residues. Unmatched junction bases numbered 2, after V lost 1 base and J lost 0 bases. For the CDR3, the DNA is TGCAGTGCTAGAGGGAGCGGGGCGAACACCGGGGAGCTGTTTTTT. It codes for CSARGSGANTGELFF.

The sample holds many counts of this clonotype. The chain links TRBV6-5 to TRBJ2-1; D ambiguous. V was shortened by 5 bases and J by 0 bases, with 2 bases between the two germline ends. The CDR3 contains 12 residues. CDR1 and CDR2 from the germline V gene are MNHEY and SVGAGI. CDR3 in DNA: TGTGCCAGCAGTACCTCCTACAATGAGCAGTTCTTC. Amino acids: CASSTSYNEQFF.

The rearrangement joins TRBV4-3 to TRBJ2-1; TRBD2 is a possible D gene (7 bases). The CDR3 length is 17 residues. The V gene's germline CDR1 is LGHNA and CDR2 YSLEER. V was pared by 1 base and J by 5 bases, with 18 bases between. The CDR3 protein is CASSQGGGGAPHNEQFF. Written as DNA, the CDR3 is TGCGCCAGCAGCCAAGGAGGGGGGGGCGCTCCCCACAATGAGCAGTTCTTC.

The rearrangement links TRBV5-1 to TRBJ2-7; 7 bases map to TRBD1. The V and J ends lost 4 bases and 3 bases, in that order; junction bases with no gene match: 10. Germline assignment: CDR1 SGHRS and CDR2 YFSETQ. The CDR3 is 15 amino acids. The CDR3 loop reads CASSPTPGQIYEQYF. CDR3 nucleotides: TGCGCCAGCAGCCCTACCCCGGGACAGATCTACGAGCAGTACTTC.

The chain carries TRBV12-3 or TRBV12-4 and TRBJ2-7; D is possibly TRBD1 or TRBD2 (6 bases each). The CDR3 runs 13 residues. Trimming took 7 bases from V and 1 from J, leaving 11 bases between them. The CDR3 region has the DNA TGTGCCAGCAAGGGGGGACTTTCCTACGAGCAGTACTTC. It specifies CASKGGLSYEQYF.

This clonotype was found a few times. The chain carries TRBV7-9 and TRBJ2-3; the D is unclear. The CDR3 length is 16 residues. V was trimmed by 0 bases and J by 1 base, leaving 11 bases between them. Germline CDR1 and CDR2: SEHNR and FQNEAQ (reference sequence). Written as DNA, the CDR3 is TGTGCCAGCAGCTTAGCGGTTTTGGACCGCACAGATACGCAGTATTTT. This codes for CASSLAVLDRTDTQYF. Drawing the rest from reference TRBV7-9 and TRBJ2-3, the complete variable domain is DTGVSQNPRHKITKRGQNVTFRCDPISEHNRLYWYRQTLGQGPEFLTYFQNEAQLEKSRLLSDRFSAERPKGSFSTLEIQRTEQGDSAMYLCASSLAVLDRTDTQYFGPGTRLTVL.

The chain recombines TRBV29-1 with TRBJ2-7, with D possibly matching TRBD1 (6 bases). V shed 3 bases and J shed 5 bases, with 11 bases lying between them. Germline V gene sequence: CDR1 SQVTM, CDR2 ANQGSEA. This CDR3 is 12 amino acids long. CDR3 nucleotides: TGCAGCGTTGAGAACAGGGTCAACGAGCAGTACTTC. Protein sequence: CSVENRVNEQYF.